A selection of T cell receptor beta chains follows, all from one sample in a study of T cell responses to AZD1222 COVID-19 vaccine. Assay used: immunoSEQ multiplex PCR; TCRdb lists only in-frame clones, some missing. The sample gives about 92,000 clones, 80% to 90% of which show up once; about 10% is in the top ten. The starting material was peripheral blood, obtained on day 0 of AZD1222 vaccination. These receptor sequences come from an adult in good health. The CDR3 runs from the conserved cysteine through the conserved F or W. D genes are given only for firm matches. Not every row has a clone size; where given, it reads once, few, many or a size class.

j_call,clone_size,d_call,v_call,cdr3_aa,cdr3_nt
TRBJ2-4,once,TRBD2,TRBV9,CASSVGEGLLGKNIQYF,TGTGCCAGCAGCGTGGGGGAGGGCCTCCTAGGGAAAAACATTCAGTACTTC
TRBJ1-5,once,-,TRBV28,CASSLGGRSNQPQHF,TGTGCCAGCAGTTTGGGTGGTCGGAGCAATCAGCCCCAGCATTTT
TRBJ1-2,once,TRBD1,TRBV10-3,CAISESGQGTYGYTF,TGTGCCATCAGTGAGTCCGGACAGGGGACCTATGGCTACACCTTC
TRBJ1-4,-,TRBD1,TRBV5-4,CASSASRDRSNEKLFF,TGTGCCAGCAGCGCGTCCCGGGACAGGTCTAATGAAAAACTGTTTTTT
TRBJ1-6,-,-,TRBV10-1,CASSESSPLHF,TGCGCCAGCAGTGAGAGTTCACCCCTCCACTTT
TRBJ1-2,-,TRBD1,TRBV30,CAWKAPSGTARLYGYTF,TGTGCCTGGAAGGCCCCCTCCGGGACAGCCCGTCTCTATGGCTACACCTTC
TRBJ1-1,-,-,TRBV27,CASSLEGVVEAFF,TGTGCCAGCAGTTTAGAAGGGGTAGTTGAAGCTTTCTTT
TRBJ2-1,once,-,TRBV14,CASSRLGGLENEQFF,TGTGCCAGCAGCCGCTTGGGGGGTCTTGAGAATGAGCAGTTCTTC
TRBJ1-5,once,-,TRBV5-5,CASSPHGGQPQHF,TGTGCCAGCAGCCCCCACGGGGGCCAGCCCCAGCATTTT
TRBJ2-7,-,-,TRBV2,CASSKKGGEQYF,TGTGCCAGCAGCAAAAAGGGGGGCGAGCAGTACTTC
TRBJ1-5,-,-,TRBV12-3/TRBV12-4,CASSGTGNQPQHF,TGTGCCAGCAGCGGAACAGGGAATCAGCCCCAGCATTTT
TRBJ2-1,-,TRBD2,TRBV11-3,CASSQLQTAGAKGEQFF,TGTGCCAGCAGCCAACTACAAACAGCGGGGGCCAAGGGGGAGCAGTTCTTC
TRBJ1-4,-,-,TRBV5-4,CASSLEVQGEKLFF,TGTGCCAGCAGCTTGGAGGTCCAGGGTGAAAAACTGTTTTTT
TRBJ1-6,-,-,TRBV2,CASRGWDSNNSPLHF,TGTGCCAGCAGGGGTTGGGACTCCAATAATTCACCCCTCCACTTT
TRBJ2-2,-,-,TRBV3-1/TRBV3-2,CASSQASVDGELFF,TGTGCCAGCAGCCAAGCTAGCGTTGACGGGGAGCTGTTTTTT
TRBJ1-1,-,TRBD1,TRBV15,CATSRAGTGGAEAFF,TGTGCCACCAGCAGAGCCGGGACAGGGGGCGCTGAAGCTTTCTTT
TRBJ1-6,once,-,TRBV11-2,CASSPRGASNSPLHF,TGTGCCAGCAGCCCCCGGGGAGCGAGTAATTCACCCCTCCACTTT
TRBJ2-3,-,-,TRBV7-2,CASSLGLDGADTQYF,TGTGCCAGCAGCTTAGGCCTGGACGGAGCAGATACGCAGTATTTT
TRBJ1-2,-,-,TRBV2,CASSSGHYDGYTF,TGTGCCAGCAGCTCCGGGCACTATGATGGCTACACCTTC
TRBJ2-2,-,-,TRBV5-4,CASTRSPAGNTGELFF,TGTGCCAGCACCCGGTCCCCAGCGGGGAACACCGGGGAGCTGTTTTTT
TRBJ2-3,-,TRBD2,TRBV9,CASSPVAGRDTQYF,TGTGCCAGCAGCCCGGTAGCGGGAAGAGATACGCAGTATTTT
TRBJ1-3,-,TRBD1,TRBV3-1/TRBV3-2,CASSRGDRGPNTIYF,TGTGCCAGCAGCCGGGGGGACAGGGGGCCAAACACCATATATTTT
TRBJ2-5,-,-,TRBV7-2,CASSLQGQETQYF,TGTGCCAGCAGCCTCCAGGGACAAGAGACCCAGTACTTC
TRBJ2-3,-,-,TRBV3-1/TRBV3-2,CASSPNRPGDTQYF,TGTGCCAGCAGCCCCAATCGCCCGGGAGATACGCAGTATTTT
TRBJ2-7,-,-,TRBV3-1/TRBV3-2,CASSHYPGQGIYEQYF,TGTGCCAGCAGCCATTACCCCGGGCAGGGCATCTACGAGCAGTACTTC
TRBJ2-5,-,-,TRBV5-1,CASSFSGSQETQYF,TGCGCCAGCAGCTTTAGCGGAAGTCAAGAGACCCAGTACTTC
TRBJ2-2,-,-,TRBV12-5,CASGLGQGGTGELFF,TGTGCTAGTGGTTTGGGGCAGGGAGGCACCGGGGAGCTGTTTTTT
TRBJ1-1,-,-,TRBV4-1,CASSQDLMGTRPFF,TGCGCCAGCAGCCAAGACCTGATGGGGACAAGGCCTTTCTTT
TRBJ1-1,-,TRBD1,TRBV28,CASSLRQGRNTEAFF,TGTGCCAGCAGTCTACGACAGGGGCGGAACACTGAAGCTTTCTTT
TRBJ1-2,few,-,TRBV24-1,CATSAGVNYGYTF,TGTGCCACCAGTGCCGGGGTTAACTATGGCTACACCTTC
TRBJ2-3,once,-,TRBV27,CASSPTTSTDTQYF,TGTGCCAGCAGTCCTACAACTAGCACAGATACGCAGTATTTT
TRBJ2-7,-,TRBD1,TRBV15,CATSRDPWTGNEQYF,TGTGCCACCAGCAGAGACCCTTGGACAGGGAATGAGCAGTACTTC
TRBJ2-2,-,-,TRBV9,CASSRANTGELFF,TGTGCCAGCAGCAGGGCTAACACCGGGGAGCTGTTTTTT
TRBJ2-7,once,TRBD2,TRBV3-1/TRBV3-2,CASSQTSGSYEQYF,TGTGCCAGCAGCCAGACTAGCGGCTCCTACGAGCAGTACTTC
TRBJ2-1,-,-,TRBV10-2,CARMGRGGGNEQFF,TGCGCCAGAATGGGGAGGGGGGGCGGCAATGAGCAGTTCTTC
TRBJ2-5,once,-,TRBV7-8,CASSRLPAQETQYF,TGTGCCAGCAGCCGGCTTCCGGCGCAAGAGACCCAGTACTTC
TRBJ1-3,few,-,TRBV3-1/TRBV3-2,CASSQRSASGNTIYF,TGTGCCAGCAGCCAAAGAAGCGCCTCTGGAAACACCATATATTTT